These 16 T cell receptor beta chains came from one sample sequenced in a study of T cells in tuberculosis. Assay used: immunoSEQ multiplex PCR; TCRdb lists only in-frame clones, some missing. Among 28,000 or so clones listed, 85% to 90% were seen once. Specimen: PBMCs. Source of these receptors: a donor aged 10-29 years with latent tuberculosis or without tuberculosis infection.

V usage is TRBV19 and J usage is TRBJ1-5, with 7 bases aligning to TRBD1. The CDR3 sequence is 15 residues long. The V segment lost 6 bases and the J segment 0 bases; nucleotides outside the gene matches: 5. The germline V gene encodes CDR1 LNHDA and CDR2 SQIVND (reference sequence). DNA of the CDR3: TGTGCCAGTAGGTGGGACAGATATAGCAATCAGCCCCAGCATTTT. Translated: CASRWDRYSNQPQHF.

The chain employs TRBV7-3 and TRBJ2-2; 9 nucleotides match TRBD1. The junction had 7 bases not matched to a gene; V was cut back by 5 bases and J by 6 bases. CDR1 is SGHTA, CDR2 FQGTGA, per germline. This CDR3 is 15 amino acids long. Here the CDR3 DNA reads TGTGCCAGCAGCCCCGGGACAGGGAAACCCGGGGAGCTGTTTTTT. It encodes CASSPGTGKPGELFF.

The rearrangement links TRBV5-5 to TRBJ1-1; 7 nucleotides line up with TRBD1. With 4 bases clipped from V and 8 bases from J, the junction kept 14 bases outside the gene matches. The CDR3 totals 15 residues. Germline-derived CDR1 and CDR2 are SGHKS and YYEKEE (reference sequence). The chain's CDR3 is CASSARQGIKAEAFF. The DNA for the CDR3 is TGTGCCAGCAGCGCTAGACAGGGAATTAAGGCCGAAGCTTTCTTT.

The chain combines TRBV7-2 with TRBJ2-1; 9 nucleotides align to TRBD2. This CDR3 is built from 17 residues. Germline V gene sequence: CDR1 SGHTA, CDR2 FQGNSA. J was trimmed by 4 bases and V by 5 bases; bases with no gene match: 12. CDR3 sequence (DNA): TGTGCCAGCAGCCTATTGGTTAGCGGGGGCTTATACAATGAGCAGTTCTTC. Translation gives CASSLLVSGGLYNEQFF. Full variable domain (outside the CDR3, taken from reference TRBV7-2 and TRBJ2-1): GAGVSQSPSNKVTEKGKDVELRCDPISGHTALYWYRQSLGQGLEFLIYFQGNSAPDKSGLPSDRFSAERTGGSVSTLTIQRTQQEDSAVYLCASSLLVSGGLYNEQFFGPGTRLTVL.

This rearrangement joins TRBV15 to TRBJ2-5; 11 nucleotides match TRBD2. The J segment lost 2 bases and the V segment lost 3 bases, leaving 14 bases of the junction unmatched. The CDR3 is 19 amino acids. Germline V gene data show CDR1 as LNHNV and CDR2 as YYDKDF (reference sequence). DNA of the CDR3: TGTGCCACCAGCAGTAAGGACAACTTACTAGCGGGGGCTCAAGAGACCCAGTACTTC. It codes for CATSSKDNLLAGAQETQYF.

V usage is TRBV7-9 and J usage is TRBJ1-4, with 7 bases matching TRBD1. Germline CDR1 and CDR2: SEHNR and FQNEAQ (reference sequence). The CDR3 contains 13 residues. V shed 6 bases and J 11 bases; nucleotides not matched to a gene: 9. The CDR3: CASSTTEGAKLFF. The CDR3 nucleotides are TGTGCCAGCAGTACAACCGAGGGGGCGAAACTGTTTTTT.

The chain has TRBV7-2 and TRBJ2-7; tentatively, D is TRBD1 (6 bases). CDR1 is SGHTA and CDR2 is FQGNSA in the germline V gene. The CDR3 is 15 residues long. Between the trimmed V and J ends, which lost 6 bases and 3 bases, there was a span of 18 bases. CDR3 in DNA: TGTGCCAGCAGGCCCGGGACATATAACCTCTACGAGCAGTACTTC. It specifies CASRPGTYNLYEQYF.

V and J are TRBV2 and TRBJ1-6; D is possibly TRBD1 (5 bases). The CDR3 length is 16 residues. With 3 bases removed from V and 0 bases from J, the gap between germline ends came to 9 bases. Germline V lookup: CDR1 SNHLY, CDR2 FYNNEI. For the CDR3, the DNA is TGTGCCAGCAGTGATTACGGGGGCTCCTATAATTCACCCCTCCACTTT. It yields the protein CASSDYGGSYNSPLHF. The variable domain in full, completed from reference TRBV2 and TRBJ1-6, reads EPEVTQTPSHQVTQMGQEVILRCVPISNHLYFYWYRQILGQKVEFLVSFYNNEISEKSEIFDDQFSVERPDGSNFTLKIRSTKLEDSAMYFCASSDYGGSYNSPLHFGNGTRLTVT.

This chain joins TRBV18 and TRBJ2-5; TRBD2 matches at 12 bases. There are 16 residues in the CDR3. Looked up from germline, CDR1 is KGHSH and CDR2 is LQKENI. Losses at the gene ends were 3 bases for V and 2 bases for J; bases not matched to a gene: 4. This CDR3 is CASSPTSGGLQETQYF. In nucleotides, the CDR3 is TGTGCCAGCTCACCCACTAGCGGGGGGCTACAAGAGACCCAGTACTTC.

The chain is built from TRBV13 and TRBJ2-7, with TRBD1 identical over 9 bases. The CDR3 runs 14 residues. The V gene end was trimmed by 5 bases and the J gene end by 1 base; junction bases not matched to a gene: 3. From germline, CDR1 is PRHDT and CDR2 FYEKMQ (reference sequence). CDR3 coding DNA: TGTGCCAGCAGCCCCGGACAGGGGTCCTACGAGCAGTACTTC. It yields the protein CASSPGQGSYEQYF.

In DNA, the CDR3 is TGCGCCAGCAGCCAAGGCGTACAGGGCTCTGGGGCCAACGTCCTGACTTTC. Residues: CASSQGVQGSGANVLTF. This chain uses TRBV4-3 with TRBJ2-6, with TRBD1 as a possible D gene (6 bases). CDR3 length: 17 amino acids. V lost 1 base to trimming and J lost 0 bases, with 10 bases between them. Germline V gives CDR1 LGHNA, CDR2 YSLEER.

V usage is TRBV5-1 and J usage is TRBJ1-1; D not certain. The CDR3 covers 15 residues. Germline V gives CDR1 SGHRS, CDR2 YFSETQ. V lost 4 bases and J lost 1, with 14 bases in between. Written as DNA, the CDR3 is TGCGCCAGCAGCACTACCGGGAAAACGAACACTGAAGCTTTCTTT. It translates to CASSTTGKTNTEAFF. The full variable domain, in which reference TRBV5-1 and TRBJ1-1 provide the parts outside the CDR3, is KAGVTQTPRYLIKTRGQQVTLSCSPISGHRSVSWYQQTPGQGLQFLFEYFSETQRNKGNFPGRFSGRQFSNSRSEMNVSTLELGDSALYLCASSTTGKTNTEAFFGQGTRLTVV.

The V call is TRBV19, the J call TRBJ1-6; TRBD1 might be the D (6 bases). From germline, CDR1 is LNHDA and CDR2 SQIVND (reference sequence). The CDR3 runs to 17 residues. Trimming shortened V by 0 bases and J by 8 bases, and 17 bases separated the two germline ends. CDR3 region: CASSIDLGGRGYSPLHF. Here the CDR3 DNA reads TGTGCCAGTAGTATAGATCTGGGTGGCAGGGGATATTCACCCCTCCACTTT.

The J gene is TRBJ1-4, the V gene TRBV6-5; perhaps TRBD1 as D (6 bases). This CDR3 spans 13 amino acids. V lost 5 bases and J lost 8, with 12 bases in between. Germline CDR1 MNHEY, CDR2 SVGAGI. CDR3 nucleotides: TGTGCCAGCAGTCGTACAGGGTTGGAAAAACTGTTTTTT. This sequence encodes CASSRTGLEKLFF.

The genes are TRBV27 and TRBJ2-3, with 10 bases identical to TRBD1. Germline lookup yields CDR1 MNHEY and CDR2 SMNVEV (reference sequence). V lost 3 bases to trimming and J lost 2 bases; unmatched junction nucleotides: 2. This CDR3 region has 15 residues. CDR3 nucleotide sequence: TGTGCCAGCAGTTTGGGACAGGGGATCACAGATACGCAGTATTTT. Translation: CASSLGQGITDTQYF.

The CDR3 region has the DNA TGTGCCAGCAGCTTAAGGGACAACAGGGATCAGCCCCAGCATTTT. Translating it yields CASSLRDNRDQPQHF. This chain links TRBV7-8 with TRBJ1-5; a possible D gene is TRBD1 (6 bases). Per the germline V gene, CDR1 is SGHVS and CDR2 is FQNEAQ. The length of the CDR3 is 15 residues. V dropped 2 bases and J dropped 5 bases, with 13 bases sitting between them.